This T cell receptor beta chain is drawn from a study of cytomegalovirus exposure and HLA in healthy donors. General observations from the study: Cytomegalovirus association was listed for approximately 160 TCR beta chains.

The donors were members of the approximately 130-subject validation cohort (separate from the roughly 680-subject first cohort). Notes on this clone: The antigen is not known.

Some clones are missing from TCRdb's copy, which holds only in-frame ones; the method was immunoSEQ multiplex PCR. The sample gives 70,000 or so clones, approximately 95% of which show up once; about 1.6% is in the top ten. Germline loops: CDR1 SGHNT, CDR2 YENEEA. This CDR3 spans 15 amino acids. Trimming pared 3 bases from V and 7 bases from J, leaving 15 bases between. Sequenced input: PBMCs. The rearrangement uses TRBV11-3 and TRBJ2-2, with D unresolved. The sequence was collected from a man aged 18 to 30 in good health and CMV-seropositive. The CDR3 sequence is CASSFTGERGGELFF. In nucleotides, the CDR3 is TGTGCCAGCAGCTTTACTGGAGAAAGAGGCGGGGAGCTGTTTTTT.